The 21 T cell receptor beta chains presented below share a single source sample, sequenced in a study of T-cell reconstitution after alpha-beta-depleted transplantation in children. A library of TCRbeta sequences, prepared with unique molecular identifiers, was generated. TCRdb reanalysed the PCR reads using MiXCR and keeps one entry per CDR3 protein. The sample includes fewer than 550,000 distinct CDR3 sequences, over 9.5% of them seen just once. The source was PBMCs, collected before TCRalphabeta/CD19-depleted stem cell transplant. The receptors come from a child between 2 and 9 years old with inherited bone marrow failure, due to receive a stem cell transplant.

In its sample, this clonotype was seen many times. The chain couples TRBV12-3 or TRBV12-4 to TRBJ2-1, with 14 bases fitting TRBD2. V lost 5 bases, J lost 8 bases, and 5 bases stayed unmatched. The CDR3 is 15 amino acids. CDR3 loop: CASSTGLAGVDEQFF. CDR3 DNA sequence: TGTGCCAGCAGTACGGGACTAGCGGGAGTGGATGAGCAGTTCTTC.

This clonotype was seen many times. V and J are TRBV9 and TRBJ2-2; D gene ambiguous. The length of the CDR3 is 17 residues. The V end was cut by 0 bases, the J end by 0 bases, with 12 bases between. The germline CDR1 and CDR2 sequences are SGDLS and YYNGEE. The chain's CDR3 is CASSVVVASTNTGELFF. The CDR3 coding sequence is TGTGCCAGCAGCGTAGTGGTCGCGAGCACGAACACCGGGGAGCTGTTTTTT.

The sample holds many counts of this clonotype. DNA of the CDR3: TGCGCCAGCAGCCTACTAGCGGGAGGGGACAATGAGCAGTTCTTC. Translating gives CASSLLAGGDNEQFF. The gene calls are TRBV5-1 and TRBJ2-1; 13 bases are a match to TRBD2. This CDR3 is built from 15 residues. Germline CDR1 and CDR2: SGHRS and YFSETQ. The junction had 3 bases not matched to a gene; V was cut back by 4 bases and J by 5 bases. Combining the CDR3 with reference TRBV5-1 and TRBJ2-1 gives the whole variable domain KAGVTQTPRYLIKTRGQQVTLSCSPISGHRSVSWYQQTPGQGLQFLFEYFSETQRNKGNFPGRFSGRQFSNSRSEMNVSTLELGDSALYLCASSLLAGGDNEQFFGPGTRLTVL.

V and J are TRBV30 and TRBJ1-2, with TRBD1 as a possible D gene (6 bases). The CDR3 runs 12 residues. Trimming removed 4 bases from V and 7 bases from J, with 13 bases in between. Germline CDR1 GTSNPN, CDR2 SVGIG (reference sequence). CDR3 DNA: TGTGCCTGGACCCCGGGGGCTAGTGGCTACACCTTC. This translates into CAWTPGASGYTF.

Only a few counts were recorded for this clonotype. The chain recombines TRBV29-1 with TRBJ2-5, with D maybe TRBD2 (6 bases). Germline CDR1 and CDR2: SQVTM and ANQGSEA. The CDR3 length is 13 residues. V lost 7 bases and J lost 4, with 16 bases in between. The CDR3 bases are TGCAGCGGGAGGGTTGGGGCTAGAGAGACCCAGTACTTC. Translated, it gives CSGRVGARETQYF. Variable domain in full (rest from reference TRBV29-1 and TRBJ2-5): SAVISQKPSRDICQRGTSLTIQCQVDSQVTMMFWYRQQPGQSLTLIATANQGSEATYESGFVIDKFPISRPNLTFSTLTVSNMSPEDSSIYLCSGRVGARETQYFGPGTRLLVL.

This clonotype was seen many times. The gene calls are TRBV10-3 and TRBJ1-5, with D possibly matching TRBD1 (5 bases). Germline V gives CDR1 ENHRY, CDR2 SYGVKD. Between the trimmed V and J ends, which lost 3 bases and 6 bases, there was a span of 9 bases. The length of the CDR3 is 13 residues. CDR3 sequence (DNA): TGTGCCATCAGTGAAATCCAGGGTCAGCCCCAGCATTTT. Encoded protein: CAISEIQGQPQHF.

Many counts were recorded for this clonotype. The chain is built from TRBV7-9 and TRBJ1-1; D is unresolved. This CDR3 contains 12 residues. Trimming removed 0 bases at V and 5 bases at J, with 4 bases between. The germline V gene encodes CDR1 SEHNR and CDR2 FQNEAQ (reference sequence). CDR3 coding DNA: TGTGCCAGCAGCTTAGCCCCGACTGAAGCTTTCTTT. Amino acid sequence: CASSLAPTEAFF. The full variable domain, in which reference TRBV7-9 and TRBJ1-1 provide the parts outside the CDR3, is DTGVSQNPRHKITKRGQNVTFRCDPISEHNRLYWYRQTLGQGPEFLTYFQNEAQLEKSRLLSDRFSAERPKGSFSTLEIQRTEQGDSAMYLCASSLAPTEAFFGQGTRLTVV.

A note on this clonotype: A read error may explain this, as a much larger clone is one base away. The chain uses TRBV7-9 and TRBJ1-4; D not certain. In germline, CDR1 is SEHNR, CDR2 FQNEAQ (reference sequence). V was trimmed by 7 bases and J by 8 bases, leaving 14 bases between them. The CDR3 is 13 residues long. The CDR3: CASTSTSVEKLFF. CDR3 nucleotide sequence: TGTGCCAGCACCTCCACATCGGTCGAAAAACTGTTTTTT.

This clonotype was recorded at least ten times. This chain links TRBV6-5 with TRBJ2-3, with a possible D match to TRBD1 (6 bases). Germline V gene lookup returns CDR1 MNHEY and CDR2 SVGAGI. The V and J ends lost 0 bases and 4 bases respectively, with 11 bases between them. The CDR3 loop spans 15 amino acids. CDR3 DNA: TGTGCCAGCAGTTACTCGTCTCCAGGGGCAGATACGCAGTATTTT. Protein sequence: CASSYSSPGADTQYF.

Ten or more counts support this clonotype. At one end, the junction sequence differs from germline, possibly due to a read error. The chain is built from TRBV15 and TRBJ1-5, with TRBD1 as a possible D gene (5 bases). The CDR3 is made up of 12 amino acids. The germline V gene encodes CDR1 LNHNV and CDR2 YYDKDF (reference sequence). The CDR3 reads CATGRDNQPQHF. The CDR3 coding sequence is TGTGCCACCGGCAGGGACAATCAGCCCCAGCATTTT.

This clonotype was picked up a small number of times. V is TRBV18 and J is TRBJ2-7; a weak D match, TRBD1 (6 bases). Germline assignment: CDR1 KGHSH and CDR2 LQKENI. Trimming cost V 3 bases and J 2 bases, with 14 bases left between them. The length of the CDR3 is 15 residues. The CDR3 loop is CASSPGAEGAYEQYF. The DNA for the CDR3 is TGTGCCAGCTCACCCGGGGCAGAGGGGGCCTACGAGCAGTACTTC.

This clonotype was counted many times. This chain connects TRBV5-1 to TRBJ2-7, with TRBD2 matching 10 bases. The CDR3 has 18 amino acids. Germline V gene sequence: CDR1 SGHRS, CDR2 YFSETQ. Unmatched junction bases numbered 12, after V lost 1 base and J lost 2 bases. As DNA, the CDR3 is TGCGCCAGCAGCTTGCACCCGACGACTAGCGGGCGAACCTACGAGCAGTACTTC. Translating it yields CASSLHPTTSGRTYEQYF.

V usage is TRBV27 and J usage is TRBJ2-3; no firm D call. The CDR3 length is 13 residues. V lost 11 bases and J lost 2, with 14 bases in between. The germline V gene has CDR1 MNHEY and CDR2 SMNVEV (reference sequence). The CDR3 spells CASKGPSTDTQYF. CDR3 coding DNA: TGTGCCTCCAAAGGGCCGTCCACAGATACGCAGTATTTT.

This clonotype showed up many times. The rearrangement uses TRBV4-3 and TRBJ2-3, with D perhaps matching TRBD1 (6 bases). Trimming took off 5 bases at V and 4 bases at J, with 13 bases between the two ends. This CDR3 region has 14 residues. Germline-derived CDR1 and CDR2 are LGHNA and YSLEER. The CDR3 spells CASSTINRADTQYF. The CDR3 DNA sequence: TGCGCCAGCAGCACCATAAACAGGGCAGATACGCAGTATTTT.

This clonotype was seen a handful of times. The V and J genes are TRBV19 and TRBJ2-1, with D perhaps TRBD2 (7 bases). V lost 6 bases and J 2 bases, leaving 20 bases between the germline ends. Per germline, CDR1 LNHDA and CDR2 SQIVND (reference sequence). The CDR3 consists of 17 residues. In DNA, the CDR3 is TGTGCCAGTAGCCTAACACTAGGGGGGGTCGCCTACAATGAGCAGTTCTTC. Translating it yields CASSLTLGGVAYNEQFF.

The V and J genes are TRBV29-1 and TRBJ1-1, with 9 bases fitting TRBD1. V was clipped by 7 bases and J by 4 bases; unmatched bases: 13. Germline-derived CDR1 and CDR2 are SQVTM and ANQGSEA. The CDR3 has 15 residues. As DNA, the CDR3 is TGCAGCGCGGGTTTGAAGGACAGGGGCCCCACTGAAGCTTTCTTT. It translates to CSAGLKDRGPTEAFF.

The table lists this clonotype with a few counts. DNA of the CDR3: TGTGCCAGCAGCAGGAACAGGGACACCGGGGAGCTGTTTTTT. Amino acids: CASSRNRDTGELFF. The rearrangement links TRBV11-3 to TRBJ2-2; the D gene is possibly TRBD1 (6 bases). CDR3 size: 14 residues. Trimming took off 5 bases at V and 3 bases at J, with 10 bases between the two ends. Germline CDR1 and CDR2: SGHNT and YENEEA. Supplemented by reference TRBV11-3 and TRBJ2-2, the full variable domain reads EAGVVQSPRYKIIEKKQPVAFWCNPISGHNTLYWYLQNLGQGPELLIRYENEEAVDDSQLPKDRFSAERLKGVDSTLKIQPAELGDSAVYLCASSRNRDTGELFFGEGSRLTVL.

This clonotype appeared many times. The chain recombines TRBV7-9 with TRBJ1-2; 8 bases map to TRBD1. This CDR3 spans 14 amino acids. In germline, CDR1 is SEHNR, CDR2 FQNEAQ (reference sequence). V was clipped by 5 bases and J by 6 bases; unmatched bases: 8. DNA for the CDR3: TGTGCCAGCAGCCCTTGGACAGGGAGGAATGGCTACACCTTC. Translating gives CASSPWTGRNGYTF.

This clonotype was counted many times. V gene TRBV9 combines with J gene TRBJ2-3; D is uncertain. The CDR3 consists of 14 residues. The germline V and J ends were trimmed by 4 bases and 2 bases, with 11 bases remaining between them. The germline gives CDR1 SGDLS, CDR2 YYNGEE. The CDR3 reads CASSLRSLTDTQYF. DNA for the CDR3: TGTGCCAGCAGCCTCCGGAGTCTCACAGATACGCAGTATTTT.

In its sample, this clonotype was seen many times. The genes are TRBV7-8 and TRBJ2-3, with 10 bases lining up with TRBD2. The CDR3 has 16 residues. The germline V gene encodes CDR1 SGHVS and CDR2 FQNEAQ. Trimming took 5 bases from V and 0 from J; bases not matched to a gene: 5. CDR3 amino acids: CASSRGLAESTDTQYF. CDR3 DNA sequence: TGTGCCAGCAGCAGAGGACTAGCGGAGAGCACAGATACGCAGTATTTT.

This clonotype has at least ten counts. The chain joins TRBV27 to TRBJ2-7, with D perhaps matching TRBD1 (5 bases). The CDR3 runs 15 residues. Germline V CDR1 and CDR2: MNHEY, SMNVEV (reference sequence). V was trimmed by 4 bases and J by 3 bases, leaving 16 bases between them. CDR3 in amino acids: CASSSPNRWLYEQYF. In nucleotides, the CDR3 is TGTGCCAGCAGTTCCCCGAACAGGTGGCTCTACGAGCAGTACTTC.